This T cell receptor (beta chain) was identified in a study of cytomegalovirus exposure and HLA in healthy donors. PCR was performed using 60 Vbeta and 13 Jbeta primers. Original methodology: In a later analysis, some 10 million of 75 million to 85 million unique beta chains occurred in at least two donors. Sequenced by immunoSEQ multiplex PCR; TCRdb stores in-frame clones only, minus some. V and J calls plus clone size are reproduced from that table; the DNA served to infer D and trimming. The data contain 90,000 to 150,000 clones, about 9.4% of them singletons. Trimming removed 6 bases at V and 1 base at J, with 3 bases between. Germline V gives CDR1 LGHNT, CDR2 FRNRAP. This CDR3 has 11 amino acids. This clone came up a few times.

This receptor was identified in a woman aged 40 to 49 in good health and CMV-seropositive. The specimen sequenced was PBMCs. The V call is TRBV12-5, the J call TRBJ1-1; D remains ambiguous. CDR3 DNA: TGTGCTAGTGGAGCGAACACTGAAGCTTTCTTT. It codes for CASGANTEAFF.